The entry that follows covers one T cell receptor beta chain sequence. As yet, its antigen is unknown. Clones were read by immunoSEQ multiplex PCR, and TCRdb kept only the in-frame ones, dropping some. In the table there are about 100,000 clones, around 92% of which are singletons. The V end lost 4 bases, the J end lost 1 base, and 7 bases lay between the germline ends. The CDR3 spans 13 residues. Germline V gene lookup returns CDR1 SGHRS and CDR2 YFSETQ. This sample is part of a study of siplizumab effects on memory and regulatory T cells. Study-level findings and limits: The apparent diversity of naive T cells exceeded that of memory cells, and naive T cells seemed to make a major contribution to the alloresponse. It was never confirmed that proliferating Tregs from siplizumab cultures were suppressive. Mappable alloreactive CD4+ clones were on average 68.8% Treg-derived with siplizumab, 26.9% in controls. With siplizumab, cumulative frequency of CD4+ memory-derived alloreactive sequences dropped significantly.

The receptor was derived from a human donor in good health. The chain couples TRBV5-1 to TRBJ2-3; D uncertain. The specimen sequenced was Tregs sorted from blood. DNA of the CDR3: TGCGCCAGCAGCCGGGCTGGCACAGATACGCAGTATTTT. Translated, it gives CASSRAGTDTQYF.